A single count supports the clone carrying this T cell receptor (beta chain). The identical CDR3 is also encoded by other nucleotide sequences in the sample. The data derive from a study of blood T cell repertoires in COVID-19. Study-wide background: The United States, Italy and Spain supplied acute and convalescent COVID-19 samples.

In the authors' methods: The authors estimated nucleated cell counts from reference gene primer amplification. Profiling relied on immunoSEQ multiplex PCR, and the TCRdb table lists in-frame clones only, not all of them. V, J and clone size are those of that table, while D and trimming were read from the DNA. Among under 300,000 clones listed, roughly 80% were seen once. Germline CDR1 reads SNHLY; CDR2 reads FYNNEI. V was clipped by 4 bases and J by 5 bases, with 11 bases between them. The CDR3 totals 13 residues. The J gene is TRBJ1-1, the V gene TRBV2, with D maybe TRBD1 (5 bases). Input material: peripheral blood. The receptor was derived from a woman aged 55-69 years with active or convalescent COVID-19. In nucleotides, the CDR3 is TGTGCCAGCAGTGTGGGGGGGAATACTGAAGCTTTCTTT. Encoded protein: CASSVGGNTEAFF.